Listed below are T cell receptor beta chains from one sample, sequenced in a study of human T cells and chemical hapten exposure. A single record per CDR3 protein comes from TCRdb applying MiXCR to the RACE reads. This sample carries 45,000 to 70,000 distinct CDR3 sequences, 9.3% of them seen once, and the ten largest clones take approximately 12%. Sequencing was performed on whole blood, taken in connection with sensitization to the hapten diphenylcyclopropenone (DPC). The receptors stem from a woman aged 40 to 50 with alopecia areata. Some clones in this sample may be carry-over from other donors' samples. CDR3s include the opening cysteine and the closing phenylalanine or tryptophan. A D gene is named only where the DNA matches it firmly. Rows give clone size only sometimes, using once, few, many, or a class for an expanded clone.

>.|TRBV2|15|TRBJ2-7|TRBD2
CASSPTSGGHYEQYF
TGTGCCAGCAGCCCGACTAGCGGGGGACACTACGAGCAGTACTTC
>few|TRBV29-1|13|TRBJ2-7|TRBD1
CSVGTGGLYEQYF
TGCAGCGTCGGGACAGGGGGTCTCTACGAGCAGTACTTC
>.|TRBV7-8|16|TRBJ2-2|.
CASRPPPGLDTGELFF
TGTGCCAGCAGGCCCCCCCCAGGGTTGGATACCGGGGAGCTGTTTTTT
>many|TRBV6-1|16|TRBJ1-5|.
CASRKGQGTTRQPQHF
TGTGCCAGCAGGAAGGGCCAGGGGACTACGAGACAGCCCCAGCATTTT
>few|TRBV7-2|15|TRBJ2-5|.
CASSHPMRGQETQYF
TGTGCCAGCAGCCACCCCATGCGGGGCCAAGAGACCCAGTACTTC
>few|TRBV3-1|15|TRBJ2-7|.
CASRKTGDPSYEQYF
TGTGCCAGCAGAAAAACGGGGGACCCCTCCTACGAGCAGTACTTC
>many|TRBV5-1|16|TRBJ1-2|TRBD1
CASSLRGDGRNYGYTF
TGCGCCAGCAGCCTCAGGGGGGACGGCAGGAATTATGGCTACACCTTC
>many|TRBV7-3|16|TRBJ2-6|.
CASSLGTHSGANVLTF
TGTGCCAGCAGCCTCGGGACACACTCTGGGGCCAACGTCCTGACTTTC
>few|TRBV6-4|15|TRBJ2-1|.
CASSAEKQPNNEQFF
TGTGCCAGCAGTGCGGAGAAACAACCCAACAATGAGCAGTTCTTC
>many|TRBV5-4|16|TRBJ2-5|TRBD1
CASSSPGQGIQETQYF
TGTGCCAGCAGTTCCCCGGGACAGGGCATTCAAGAGACCCAGTACTTC
>.|TRBV14|16|TRBJ1-3|.
CASSLAGRTSGNTIYF
TGTGCCAGCAGCCTGGCAGGGCGGACCTCTGGAAACACCATATATTTT
>many|TRBV6-5|14|TRBJ2-2|.
CASLSQGGTGELFF
TGTGCCAGCCTTTCGCAGGGGGGCACCGGGGAGCTGTTTTTT
>many|TRBV7-3|15|TRBJ1-2|.
CASSLTGGVKNGYTF
TGTGCCAGCAGCTTAACGGGAGGGGTAAAGAATGGCTACACCTTC
>few|TRBV30|12|TRBJ1-1|.
CALREMNTEAFF
TGTGCCTTGCGGGAGATGAACACTGAAGCTTTCTTT
>few|TRBV27|16|TRBJ1-5|TRBD1
CASSLEGGGPYQPQHF
TGTGCCAGCAGTCTAGAGGGAGGGGGCCCCTATCAGCCCCAGCATTTT
>many|TRBV5-1|16|TRBJ2-1|.
CASSLVGLASYNEQFF
TGCGCCAGCAGCTTGGTCGGGCTAGCTTCCTACAATGAGCAGTTCTTC
>.|TRBV29-1|15|TRBJ2-1|TRBD2
CSVEGPSGGTGEQFF
TGCAGCGTTGAAGGGCCTAGCGGGGGGACAGGTGAGCAGTTCTTC
>many|TRBV15|15|TRBJ2-1|TRBD1
CATSRDPGGWGEQFF
TGTGCCACCAGCAGAGACCCAGGGGGCTGGGGTGAGCAGTTCTTC
>few|TRBV5-8|15|TRBJ2-1|.
CASSPGGGHDNEQFF
TGTGCCAGCAGCCCAGGCGGGGGCCATGACAATGAGCAGTTCTTC
>.|TRBV6-5|15|TRBJ2-1|.
CASSETGDLYNEQFF
TGTGCCAGCAGCGAGACAGGAGACCTCTACAATGAGCAGTTCTTC
>many|TRBV20-1|15|TRBJ2-1|.
CSAYRGSSSYNEQFF
TGCAGTGCTTATAGGGGGTCTAGCTCCTACAATGAGCAGTTCTTC
>few|TRBV20-1|15|TRBJ2-5|.
CSVNPRPGNQETQYF
TGCAGTGTTAATCCCCGGCCGGGGAACCAAGAGACCCAGTACTTC
>.|TRBV27|15|TRBJ2-3|TRBD2
CASSRTSVNTDTQYF
TGTGCCAGCAGCAGGACTAGCGTAAACACAGATACGCAGTATTTT
>many|TRBV5-1|13|TRBJ1-6|.
CASSLNYNSPLHF
TGCGCCAGCAGCTTGAACTATAATTCACCCCTCCACTTT
>many|TRBV18|14|TRBJ2-7|.
CASSPASVTYEQYF
TGTGCCAGCTCACCGGCTAGCGTAACCTACGAGCAGTACTTC
>many|TRBV9|14|TRBJ2-1|.
CASTETVAYNEQFF
TGTGCCAGCACCGAGACAGTCGCCTACAATGAGCAGTTCTTC
>.|TRBV5-1|15|TRBJ2-3|TRBD2
CASSFGGARTDTQYF
TGCGCCAGCAGCTTCGGGGGGGCCAGAACAGATACGCAGTATTTT
>many|TRBV5-1|15|TRBJ2-3|TRBD2
CASSLGGGPGNTQYF
TGCGCCAGCAGCTTGGGCGGGGGACCCGGCAATACGCAGTATTTT
>.|TRBV7-6|17|TRBJ2-1|TRBD2
CASSLSGGPPSYNEQFF
TGTGCCAGCAGCTTAAGCGGGGGGCCCCCCTCCTACAATGAGCAGTTCTTC
>.|TRBV4-1|15|TRBJ1-6|.
CASSLQVQDNSPLHF
TGCGCCAGCAGCCTTCAGGTCCAGGATAATTCACCCCTCCACTTT
>many|TRBV20-1|11|TRBJ2-3|.
CSARVADTQYF
TGCAGTGCTAGAGTCGCAGATACGCAGTATTTT
>many|TRBV4-1|15|TRBJ1-2|.
CASSQDWTSLDGYTF
TGCGCCAGCAGCCAAGATTGGACATCCCTGGATGGCTACACCTTC
>.|TRBV10-3|13|TRBJ1-2|.
CATWTDYNYGYTF
TGTGCCACCTGGACAGACTATAACTATGGCTACACCTTC
>many|TRBV6-2/TRBV6-3|12|TRBJ2-7|.
CASTAGYYEQYF
TGTGCCAGCACCGCCGGATACTACGAGCAGTACTTC
>many|TRBV6-2/TRBV6-3|14|TRBJ2-7|.
CASSYGSESYEQYF
TGTGCCAGCAGTTACGGCAGCGAATCCTACGAGCAGTACTTC
>many|TRBV12-3/TRBV12-4|13|TRBJ1-6|.
CASSEGANSPLHF
TGTGCCAGCAGTGAAGGGGCCAATTCACCCCTCCACTTT
>many|TRBV18|12|TRBJ2-7|.
CASSPSQHEQYF
TGTGCCAGCTCACCCTCCCAACACGAGCAGTACTTC
>many|TRBV2|13|TRBJ2-3|.
CASGTFSTDTQYF
TGTGCCAGCGGAACTTTTAGCACAGATACGCAGTATTTT
>.|TRBV7-2|15|TRBJ1-1|TRBD1
CASSPTGQLNTEAFF
TGTGCCAGCAGCCCCACGGGACAGCTGAACACTGAAGCTTTCTTT
>few|TRBV11-2|11|TRBJ2-5|.
CASSLLETQYF
TGTGCCAGCAGCTTACTTGAGACCCAGTACTTC
>many|TRBV4-1|17|TRBJ2-7|.
CASSQGRRGTVSYEQYF
TGCGCCAGCAGCCAAGGAAGGCGCGGGACGGTGTCCTACGAGCAGTACTTC
>many|TRBV18|12|TRBJ1-1|.
CASSPRDTEAFF
TGTGCCAGCTCACCACGGGACACTGAAGCTTTCTTT
>.|TRBV4-2|15|TRBJ1-5|.
CASSGNQNSNQPQHF
TGTGCCAGCAGCGGTAACCAAAATAGCAATCAGCCCCAGCATTTT
>many|TRBV9|15|TRBJ2-7|TRBD1
CASSVGRDSSYEQYF
TGTGCCAGCAGCGTAGGCCGGGACAGCTCCTACGAGCAGTACTTC
>.|TRBV18|11|TRBJ2-5|.
CASSPDVAQYF
TGTGCCAGCTCACCCGATGTGGCCCAGTACTTC
>.|TRBV18|15|TRBJ1-1|.
CASSPSRGSNTEAFF
TGTGCCAGCTCACCCTCCCGGGGGTCGAACACTGAAGCTTTCTTT
>few|TRBV20-1|14|TRBJ1-5|TRBD1
CSARAGTANQPQHF
TGCAGTGCTAGAGCCGGGACAGCCAATCAGCCCCAGCATTTT
>many|TRBV20-1|16|TRBJ2-1|TRBD2
CSAEGTSGATYNEQFF
TGCAGTGCAGAAGGGACTAGCGGGGCTACCTACAATGAGCAGTTCTTC
>.|TRBV20-1|12|TRBJ1-5|.
CSARSGNQPQHF
TGCAGTGCTAGATCCGGGAATCAGCCCCAGCATTTT
>few|TRBV15|15|TRBJ2-7|TRBD2
CATSRSSGGAYEQYF
TGTGCCACCAGCAGAAGCAGCGGGGGGGCCTACGAGCAGTACTTC
>many|TRBV12-3/TRBV12-4|11|TRBJ1-1|.
CASSLTVDAFF
TGTGCCAGCAGCCTGACAGTTGATGCTTTCTTT
>.|TRBV7-2|14|TRBJ1-2|.
CASSLERDAYGYTF
TGTGCCAGCAGCTTAGAGAGGGACGCCTATGGCTACACCTTC
>many|TRBV7-2|14|TRBJ2-1|.
CASSLDDSYNEQFF
TGTGCCAGCAGCTTAGATGACTCCTACAATGAGCAGTTCTTC
>.|TRBV5-1|16|TRBJ2-3|TRBD2
CASSSGTSGSTDTQYF
TGCGCCAGCAGCAGCGGGACTAGCGGTAGCACAGATACGCAGTATTTT